What follows is one T cell receptor beta chain and its context. These data are taken from a study of blood T cell repertoires in COVID-19. Method: immunoSEQ multiplex PCR; TCRdb's copy keeps in-frame clones and lacks some. The sample comprises nearly 55,000 clones, 65% to 80% of which are singletons, and about 15% rests with the top ten. The CDR3 has 15 residues. The V segment lost 6 bases and the J segment 0 bases; nucleotides outside the gene matches: 2. The V gene's germline CDR1 is SNHLY and CDR2 FYNNEI. This TCR came from a human donor with active or convalescent COVID-19. The donor label of this sample is uncertain. The specimen was peripheral blood. V is TRBV2 and J is TRBJ1-3; the match to TRBD1 covers 10 bases. In DNA form, the CDR3 reads TGTGCCAGCAGAAGGACAGGGGGCTCTGGAAACACCATATATTTT. Its protein product is CASRRTGGSGNTIYF.